Shown below are 22 T cell receptor beta chains from a single sample sequenced in a study of blood T cell repertoires in COVID-19 (TCRdb year 2020). Library preparation was by the immunoSEQ multiplex PCR assay. TCRdb retrieved this table from immuneACCESS and kept in-frame rearrangements only. Not all clones are present; in checked studies, unresolved V genes account for under half, and no reason is known for the remainder. The sample includes about 220,000 clones, with around 82% observed a single time. The ten most abundant clones make up about 2.3% of the sample. The sequenced sample was peripheral blood. The receptors originated from a woman aged 55 to 70 with acute or convalescent COVID-19.

V usage is TRBV7-2 and J usage is TRBJ2-2; D unresolved. V was clipped by 5 bases and J by 6 bases, with 13 bases between them. Per the germline V gene, CDR1 is SGHTA and CDR2 is FQGNSA. The CDR3 contains 14 residues. CDR3 region: CASSPLPRAGELFF. CDR3 bases: TGTGCCAGCAGCCCACTACCTCGGGCCGGGGAGCTGTTTTTT.

The chain combines TRBV18 with TRBJ1-3; D remains ambiguous. This CDR3 contains 15 residues. V was trimmed by 2 bases and J by 0 bases, leaving 8 bases between them. CDR1 and CDR2 (germline): KGHSH, LQKENI. The CDR3 DNA reads TGTGCCAGCTCACCAGTGGCGGGCTCTGGAAACACCATATATTTT. This codes for CASSPVAGSGNTIYF.

The CDR3 region has the DNA TGTGCCAGCAGCTTAGGAAACGGGGGGAAAACAGATACGCAGTATTTT. It codes for CASSLGNGGKTDTQYF. This chain connects TRBV7-6 to TRBJ2-3, with TRBD2 matching 7 bases. This CDR3 is built from 16 residues. V gave up 1 base and J gave up 3 bases; unmatched junction bases: 7. CDR1 SGHVS and CDR2 FNYEAQ come from the germline V gene.

The V call is TRBV28, the J call TRBJ1-1; 8 bases align to TRBD1. Germline CDR1 reads MDHEN; CDR2 reads SYDVKM. Trimming cost V 6 bases and J 0 bases; bases outside gene matches: 6. This CDR3 region has 15 residues. The DNA for the CDR3 is TGTGCCAGCAGCACCCCGACAGGGGTGAACACTGAAGCTTTCTTT. Its protein product is CASSTPTGVNTEAFF.

This clone was counted between two and nine times. The chain combines TRBV7-8 with TRBJ1-6; tentative D call: TRBD1 (6 bases). V was trimmed by 6 bases and J by 9 bases, leaving 15 bases between them. Germline V CDR1 and CDR2: SGHVS, FQNEAQ. The CDR3 spans 14 residues. CDR3 amino acids: CASRRARGASPLHF. DNA of the CDR3: TGTGCCAGCAGGCGAGCCAGGGGCGCTTCACCCCTCCACTTT.

The chain employs TRBV6-5 and TRBJ1-1; D might be TRBD1 (6 bases). There are 15 residues in the CDR3. Looked up from germline, CDR1 is MNHEY and CDR2 is SVGAGI. Trimming pared 5 bases from V and 2 bases from J, leaving 15 bases between. As DNA, the CDR3 is TGTGCCAGCAGTCACGGGGGGGCTGTTAACACTGAAGCTTTCTTT. Protein product: CASSHGGAVNTEAFF.

The rearrangement uses TRBV7-2 and TRBJ2-7; possible D gene TRBD1, 5 bases. Germline V lookup: CDR1 SGHTA, CDR2 FQGNSA. V gave up 5 bases and J gave up 0 bases, with 17 bases separating them. The CDR3 runs 16 residues. The CDR3 loop reads CASSRDSDLASYEQYF. Here the CDR3 DNA reads TGTGCCAGCAGCCGCGACAGTGACCTTGCCTCCTACGAGCAGTACTTC.

This chain links TRBV5-4 with TRBJ1-1, with 7 bases fitting TRBD1. CDR3 length equals 15 residues. Germline V gene data show CDR1 as SGHNT and CDR2 as YYREEE (reference sequence). Trimming took 4 bases from V and 0 from J; bases not matched to a gene: 6. Written as DNA, the CDR3 is TGTGCCAGCAGCCCCCGGACAGGTCTGAACACTGAAGCTTTCTTT. Translation gives CASSPRTGLNTEAFF.

The V call is TRBV19, the J call TRBJ1-2; possible D gene TRBD1, 6 bases. Germline values: CDR1 LNHDA, CDR2 SQIVND (reference sequence). The CDR3 sequence is 13 residues long. Deletions cut 7 bases from V and 4 bases from J, with 13 bases between. CDR3 protein: CASTHKTGYGYTF. CDR3 DNA: TGTGCCAGTACTCATAAGACAGGCTATGGCTACACCTTC.

The CDR3 coding sequence is TGTGCCAGCAGCTTACTCGGGGACAGGGTTCATGGCTACACCTTC. As protein: CASSLLGDRVHGYTF. This chain joins TRBV7-2 and TRBJ1-2; the match to TRBD1 covers 9 bases. V gave up 2 bases and J gave up 6 bases; unmatched junction bases: 7. The germline V gene has CDR1 SGHTA and CDR2 FQGNSA. The CDR3 contains 15 residues.

The genes are TRBV7-8 and TRBJ1-4; D is unclear. This CDR3 comprises 18 residues. The germline V gene encodes CDR1 SGHVS and CDR2 FQNEAQ. Trimming left V 2 bases short and J 0 bases short, with 16 bases between. The CDR3 is CASSLTGRFAATNEKLFF. DNA of the CDR3: TGTGCCAGCAGCTTAACCGGTAGATTTGCTGCAACTAATGAAAAACTGTTTTTT.

The rearrangement links TRBV2 to TRBJ1-2; TRBD1 matches 9 bases. After removal of 1 base from V and 2 bases from J, the junction contained 8 bases not matched to a gene. The CDR3 covers 17 residues. Germline values: CDR1 SNHLY, CDR2 FYNNEI. CDR3 protein: CASSEVRTGAGNYGYTF. The CDR3 coding sequence is TGTGCCAGCAGTGAAGTACGGACAGGGGCTGGGAACTATGGCTACACCTTC.

This chain links TRBV5-6 with TRBJ2-1; 8 bases match TRBD2. The CDR3 is 14 residues long. Germline trimming cut 4 bases from V and 6 bases from J; bases unmatched to any gene: 6. Germline V gene sequence: CDR1 SGHDT, CDR2 YYEEEE. CDR3 loop: CASSRGLAANEQFF. CDR3 nucleotide sequence: TGTGCCAGCAGCCGAGGACTAGCCGCCAATGAGCAGTTCTTC.

This chain links TRBV9 with TRBJ2-1; D may be TRBD2 (6 bases). This CDR3 contains 17 residues. Germline V gives CDR1 SGDLS, CDR2 YYNGEE. V lost 4 bases and J lost 0, with 17 bases in between. CDR3 region: CASSSLIAVSSYNEQFF. The CDR3 DNA follows: TGTGCCAGCAGCTCCCTTATAGCGGTTAGCTCCTACAATGAGCAGTTCTTC.

This chain connects TRBV19 to TRBJ1-6; tentative D call: TRBD1 (6 bases). Between the trimmed V and J ends, which lost 4 bases and 1 base, there was a span of 17 bases. This CDR3 comprises 18 residues. CDR1 is LNHDA, CDR2 SQIVND, per germline (reference sequence). As DNA, the CDR3 is TGTGCCAGTAGTACGTCCGCCTGGACAGCTTCCTATAATTCACCCCTCCACTTT. It codes for CASSTSAWTASYNSPLHF.

This clone was detected only a few times. The rearrangement joins TRBV6-6 to TRBJ1-1, with 7 bases identical to TRBD1. The V gene's germline CDR1 is MNHNY and CDR2 SVGAGI (reference sequence). CDR3 length: 19 residues. V was pared by 5 bases and J by 2 bases, with 20 bases of the junction left unmatched. CDR3 in DNA: TGTGCCAGCAGTCGATTGACCCTACTTAGAACAGGGGTAAACACTGAAGCTTTCTTT. Residues: CASSRLTLLRTGVNTEAFF.

The chain couples TRBV3-1 (or the pseudogene TRBV3-2) to TRBJ1-1; the D gene is possibly TRBD1 (5 bases). Germline CDR1 reads LGHDT; CDR2 reads YNNKEL (reference sequence). With 5 bases removed from V and 1 base from J, the gap between germline ends came to 17 bases. The CDR3 length is 16 residues. CDR3 sequence: CASSTYSGLRNTEAFF. The CDR3 DNA follows: TGTGCCAGCAGCACATACTCGGGACTCAGGAACACTGAAGCTTTCTTT.

The CDR3 DNA reads as TGTGCCAGCAGCCAAGCGGCGGGGGCCTCCTACAATGAGCAGTTCTTC. Translating it yields CASSQAAGASYNEQFF. The chain combines TRBV4-2 with TRBJ2-1, with D tentatively TRBD2 (7 bases). V shed 1 base and J shed 0 bases, with 10 bases lying between them. Looked up from germline, CDR1 is LGHNA and CDR2 is YNFKEQ. This CDR3 comprises 16 residues.

The chain carries TRBV5-1 and TRBJ2-3; 9 nucleotides match TRBD2. This CDR3 region has 17 residues. CDR1 is SGHRS, CDR2 YFSETQ, per germline. V lost 4 bases, J lost 2 bases, and 11 bases stayed unmatched. CDR3 sequence reads: CASSPSLAGTYTDTQYF. The CDR3 nucleotides are TGCGCCAGCAGCCCTAGCCTAGCGGGGACTTACACAGATACGCAGTATTTT.

The rearrangement uses TRBV7-2 and TRBJ2-7, with D hard to call. The germline gives CDR1 SGHTA, CDR2 FQGNSA. The CDR3 runs to 11 residues. The V and J ends lost 5 bases and 1 base respectively, with 3 bases between them. CDR3 DNA: TGTGCCAGCAGCCATTCCTACGAGCAGTACTTC. This gives the protein CASSHSYEQYF.

The V gene is TRBV9, the J gene TRBJ1-1, with 7 nucleotides matching TRBD1. The trim removed 3 bases at V and 6 bases at J, leaving 11 bases unmatched. The CDR3 is made up of 15 amino acids. Germline V gives CDR1 SGDLS, CDR2 YYNGEE. CDR3 DNA sequence: TGTGCCAGCAGCGCAATGCCCGGGACAGTCTCTGAAGCTTTCTTT. Amino acids: CASSAMPGTVSEAFF.

This clone has just one count. The CDR3 loop is CASSPGHGYEQYF. The CDR3 coding sequence is TGTGCCAGCAGTCCAGGACATGGCTACGAGCAGTACTTC. The chain uses TRBV5-5 and TRBJ2-7; perhaps TRBD1 as D (5 bases). The V end was cut by 5 bases, the J end by 3 bases, with 12 bases between. The CDR3 is 13 residues long. From germline, CDR1 is SGHKS and CDR2 YYEKEE (reference sequence).